Following are 6 T cell receptor beta chains from one sample sequenced in a study of blood T cell repertoires in COVID-19. Here immunoSEQ multiplex PCR was the method, and the copy in TCRdb shows in-frame clones only, minus some. The sample consists of 70,000 or so clones, approximately 90% of them appearing once. Material for sequencing was peripheral blood. The receptors were sampled from a woman younger than 35 with acute or convalescent COVID-19.

V usage is TRBV7-6 and J usage is TRBJ1-1, with 7 positions matching TRBD1. Germline CDR1 and CDR2: SGHVS and FNYEAQ. V dropped 6 bases and J dropped 1; count of bases not matched to a gene: 2. The CDR3 has 13 residues. CDR3 bases: TGTGCCAGCAGTGCAGGGGGGAACACTGAAGCTTTCTTT. Amino acid sequence: CASSAGGNTEAFF.

The chain combines TRBV12-3 or TRBV12-4 with TRBJ1-2; D might be TRBD1 (6 bases). With 6 bases removed from V and 7 bases from J, the gap between germline ends came to 12 bases. The CDR3 is made up of 12 amino acids. The DNA of the CDR3 is TGTGCCAGCAGACAGGGACATCGTGGCTACACCTTC. It translates to CASRQGHRGYTF.

The chain is built from TRBV7-9 and TRBJ1-2; 9 bases are a match to TRBD1. The V gene's germline CDR1 is SEHNR and CDR2 FQNEAQ (reference sequence). CDR3 length equals 13 residues. V was clipped by 5 bases and J by 6 bases; unmatched bases: 4. The CDR3 sequence is CASSRGTGNGYTF. Here the CDR3 DNA reads TGTGCCAGCAGCCGTGGGACAGGGAATGGCTACACCTTC.

The chain employs TRBV7-2 and TRBJ2-1; D might be TRBD2 (6 bases). V shed 5 bases and J shed 2 bases, with 16 bases lying between them. The germline V gene encodes CDR1 SGHTA and CDR2 FQGNSA. The CDR3 length is 16 residues. The CDR3 DNA sequence: TGTGCCAGCAGCGGGGGTCCGGGACTCGCCTACAATGAGCAGTTCTTC. Translated: CASSGGPGLAYNEQFF.

The CDR3 DNA follows: TGTGCCACGCAGACAGGGCGTACGGAGCCTGGAAACACCATATATTTT. It encodes CATQTGRTEPGNTIYF. V and J are TRBV24-1 and TRBJ1-3; 7 positions agree with TRBD1. The CDR3 runs 16 residues. The junction had 13 bases not matched to a gene; V was cut back by 10 bases and J by 2 bases. Looked up from germline, CDR1 is KGHDR and CDR2 is SFDVKD.

The chain combines TRBV7-9 with TRBJ1-1; D might be TRBD1 (6 bases). The V end lost 4 bases, the J end lost 6 bases, and 12 bases lay between the germline ends. The CDR3 sequence is 13 residues long. The germline gives CDR1 SEHNR, CDR2 FQNEAQ (reference sequence). The CDR3 region has the DNA TGTGCCAGCAGCTATACAGGGATGGCTGAAGCTTTCTTT. Translation: CASSYTGMAEAFF.